The 12 T cell receptor beta chains in this list originate from one sample, sequenced in a study of T cells in women clearing cervical HPV infection. TCRdb's copy holds only in-frame clones and misses some; the assay was immunoSEQ multiplex PCR. The sample includes 45,000 to 50,000 clones. The sequenced sample was blood buffy coat. The source is a woman aged 18 to 75 with a cervical HPV16 infection that either progressed to CIN3+ or cleared (not recorded which).

With respect to this clone: Read coverage stops 3 residues before the CDR3 terminus; the germline J gene supplies the remainder. The chain is built from TRBV11-3 and TRBJ1-1, with a weak D call TRBD1 (5 bases). Germline V gene sequence: CDR1 SGHNT, CDR2 YENEEA. The CDR3 spans 15 residues. The V and J ends lost 5 bases and 1 base respectively, with 14 bases between them. The CDR3 loop reads CASSSRVGANTEAFF. CDR3 DNA (partial): TGTGCCAGCAGCAGCAGGGTTGGCGCGAACACTGAA.

Concerning this clone: The CDR3 is cut off 3 residues early in the read; its end comes from the germline J gene. Distinct nucleotide sequences in the sample also encode this CDR3. The rearrangement joins TRBV7-8 to TRBJ1-3, with D possibly matching TRBD1 (6 bases). In germline, CDR1 is SGHVS, CDR2 FQNEAQ. V was clipped by 3 bases and J by 2 bases, with 8 bases between them. The CDR3 sequence is 14 residues long. The CDR3 here is CASSLGAAGNTIYF. CDR3 DNA, as far as it was read: TGTGCCAGCAGCTTGGGGGCGGCTGGAAACACC. The full variable domain, with the rest looked up from reference TRBV7-8 and TRBJ1-3, is GAGVSQSPRYKVAKRGQDVALRCDPISGHVSLFWYQQALGQGPEFLTYFQNEAQLDKSGLPSDRFFAERPEGSVSTLKIQRTQQEDSAVYLCASSLGAAGNTIYFGEGSWLTVV.

The sequenced part of the CDR3 DNA is TGTGCCTGGAGTATCCAGGGCAGACTGAACACTGAA. Translated: CAWSIQGRLNTE. The whole CDR3 protein reads CAWSIQGRLNTEAFF. V is TRBV30 and J is TRBJ1-1; tentative D call: TRBD1 (5 bases). From the germline J gene comes the end of the CDR3, since the read stops 3 residues before it. The V end was cut by 2 bases, the J end by 0 bases, with 13 bases between. Germline V gene sequence: CDR1 GTSNPN, CDR2 SVGIG (reference sequence). This CDR3 has 15 amino acids.

With respect to this clone: The CDR3 end is not reached by the read, which stops 3 residues before it; the germline J gene fills it in. The genes are TRBV6-1 and TRBJ1-4; TRBD1 matches at 8 bases. Germline trimming cut 4 bases from V and 7 bases from J; bases unmatched to any gene: 5. Germline V CDR1 and CDR2: MNHNS, SASEGT. The CDR3 sequence is 14 residues long. CDR3 DNA, as far as it was read: TGTGCCAGCAGTGGACAAACAGGGGGTGAAAAA. This codes for CASSGQTGGEK. The complete CDR3 reads CASSGQTGGEKLFF.

Concerning this clone itself: Read coverage stops 3 residues before the CDR3 terminus; the germline J gene supplies the remainder. The V call is TRBV19, the J call TRBJ2-1; TRBD1 matches 7 bases. V shed 3 bases, J shed 3 bases, and the junction held 5 bases outside the gene matches. Germline CDR1 LNHDA, CDR2 SQIVND (reference sequence). CDR3 length: 15 residues. The CDR3 loop reads CASSMGQILYNEQFF. The sequenced part of the CDR3 DNA is TGTGCCAGTAGTATGGGACAGATCCTCTACAATGAG.

Remarks on this clone: A read error may produce the germline difference seen at one junction end. The CDR3 is cut off 3 residues early in the read; its end comes from the germline J gene. Other DNA sequences from this sample encode an identical CDR3 as well. The V gene is TRBV19, the J gene TRBJ1-3; TRBD1 matches at 7 bases. This CDR3 has 14 residues. CDR1 LNHDA and CDR2 SQIVND come from the germline V gene (reference sequence). CDR3 sequence: CASSPGTVGNTIYF. The sequenced CDR3 bases are TGTGCCAGTAGCCCCGGGACAGTTGGAAACACG.

On this clone itself: The read is 3 residues too short to cover the CDR3 end, so that end is filled in from the germline J gene. The V and J genes are TRBV14 and TRBJ1-1, with D hard to call. V dropped 1 base and J dropped 5 bases, with 11 bases sitting between them. The CDR3 is 14 amino acids. Germline loops: CDR1 SGHDN, CDR2 FVKESK. Incomplete CDR3 DNA: TGTGCCAGCAGCCAAGTAAGGGTTGGGACTGAA. It specifies CASSQVRVGTE. The entire CDR3 reads CASSQVRVGTEAFF.

Worth noting for this clone: The CDR3 goes on 3 residues after the read ends, and that part is filled in from the germline J gene. V gene TRBV7-3 combines with J gene TRBJ2-1, with 12 bases identical to TRBD2. The trim removed 4 bases at V and 6 bases at J, leaving 4 bases unmatched. The CDR3 covers 15 residues. The germline CDR1 and CDR2 sequences are SGHTA and FQGTGA. Incomplete CDR3 DNA: TGTGCCAGCAGCTCCACTAGCGGGAGGTTCAATGAG. This encodes CASSSTSGRFNE. The entire CDR3 protein reads CASSSTSGRFNEQFF.

A word on this clone: The CDR3 end is not reached by the read, which stops 3 residues before it; the germline J gene fills it in. The chain has TRBV2 and TRBJ2-2; D perhaps matches TRBD1 (5 bases). The germline gives CDR1 SNHLY, CDR2 FYNNEI. The CDR3 contains 15 residues. Trimming cost V 4 bases and J 3 bases, with 12 bases left between them. CDR3 loop: CASSVQGTYTGELFF. The part of the CDR3 DNA that was read is TGTGCCAGCAGTGTGCAGGGCACCTACACCGGGGAG.

Points on this clone: With the read ending 3 residues before the CDR3 end, the germline J gene is used to fill in that end. The V call is TRBV10-1, the J call TRBJ2-3; tentatively, D is TRBD2 (6 bases). The CDR3 runs to 14 residues. Per germline, CDR1 WNHNN and CDR2 SYGVQD (reference sequence). The covered CDR3 bases are TGCGCCAGCAGTGTGCGGGGCGGCAATCAGCCG. Encoded protein: CASSVRGGNQP. The CDR3 in full is CASSVRGGNQPQYF.

As regards this clone: The read gets to within 3 residues of the CDR3 end, and the germline J gene fills in the rest. The chain recombines TRBV7-3 with TRBJ2-7, with TRBD2 as a possible D gene (5 bases). V was pared by 5 bases and J by 4 bases, with 12 bases between. CDR3 length equals 13 residues. Germline V gene sequence: CDR1 SGHTA, CDR2 FQGTGA. The covered CDR3 bases are TGTGCCAGCAGCCCCACCGGGGAGTACGAG. Amino acid sequence: CASSPTGEYE. The full CDR3 reads CASSPTGEYEQYF. Full variable domain (rest looked up from reference TRBV7-3 and TRBJ2-7): GAGVSQTPSNKVTEKGKYVELRCDPISGHTALYWYRQSLGQGPEFLIYFQGTGAADDSGLPNDRFFAVRPEGSVSTLKIQRTERGDSAVYLCASSPTGEYEQYFGPGTRLTVT.

As for this clone: The read halts 3 residues ahead of the CDR3 end, with the missing end drawn from the germline J gene. This rearrangement joins TRBV7-9 to TRBJ2-5; D is perhaps TRBD2 (5 bases). Trimming shortened V by 4 bases and J by 4 bases, and 16 bases separated the two germline ends. Germline values: CDR1 SEHNR, CDR2 FQNEAQ (reference sequence). The CDR3 contains 15 residues. CDR3 bases read: TGTGCCAGCAGCTCCACCTGGCTAGCCTCAGAGACC. The encoded protein is CASSSTWLASET. The whole CDR3 sequence is CASSSTWLASETQYF. The full variable domain, its missing parts supplied by reference TRBV7-9 and TRBJ2-5, is DTGVSQNPRHKITKRGQNVTFRCDPISEHNRLYWYRQTLGQGPEFLTYFQNEAQLEKSRLLSDRFSAERPKGSFSTLEIQRTEQGDSAMYLCASSSTWLASETQYFGPGTRLLVL.